This section outlines one T cell receptor beta chain sequence together with its context. Its specificity is not known. This record belongs to a study of shared clonotypes between healthy human individuals. Among the donors, all were Caucasian adults who lived in Nashville, Tennessee. Clones were sequenced by immunoSEQ multiplex PCR, and TCRdb holds only the in-frame ones, with some missing. The repertoire holds 1,500,000 or so clones, roughly 97% seen once, with more than 0.9% in the top ten. Points from the study as a whole: An expected dependence of interdonor clonotype sharing on sequencing depth was noted.

Material for sequencing was naive CD4+ T cells sorted from blood. Subset denoted: CD45RA+ positively selected. This TCR came from a man aged 30-40 years in good health.

DNA for the CDR3: TGTGCCAGCAGTTTTCGGACAGGCATTACCCTTTACGAGCAGTACTTC. This encodes CASSFRTGITLYEQYF. The chain employs TRBV27 and TRBJ2-7; 7 bases are a match to TRBD1. Germline V gives CDR1 MNHEY, CDR2 SMNVEV (reference sequence). V lost 3 bases to trimming and J lost 4 bases; unmatched junction nucleotides: 12. CDR3 length: 16 residues.